This TCR beta chain was sequenced during a study of spatial heterogeneity in lung cancer. On the study more broadly: Beta-chain sequences were consistently detected more often than alpha-chain sequences.

General study points: At resection, ubiquitous expanded tumor TCRs appeared in blood more than at follow-up.

This clonotype was seen only a few times. What it binds is not known. CDR1 KGHDR and CDR2 SFDVKD come from the germline V gene. The V end was cut by 5 bases, the J end by 5 bases, with 12 bases between. The CDR3 consists of 13 residues. Time point of the sample: sample taken at primary tumor resection. Whole RNA obtained from tumor, nontumor lung or frozen PBMC underwent sequencing without sorting. The donor group consisted of around 77 patients who had untreated, early-stage non-small cell lung cancer. Each molecule of TCR cDNA was tagged with one unique molecular identifier. Using its own MiXCR run on the 5' RACE reads, TCRdb lists one record per CDR3 protein. The table includes about 85,000 distinct CDR3 sequences, about a fifth detected once.

This specimen consisted of PBMCs, obtained at surgery. The sequence came from a male donor with early-stage non-small cell lung cancer. The chain is built from TRBV24-1 and TRBJ2-7; weak D call: TRBD1 (6 bases). The CDR3 spells CATSGGRGHEQYF. The CDR3 DNA follows: TGTGCCACCAGTGGTGGCAGGGGCCACGAGCAGTACTTC.